This TCR beta chain was identified in a study of T cell repertoires in cytomegalovirus infection. Study-wide context: Public signatures in TCR beta pointed to CMV infection and matching HLA type.

V gave up 4 bases and J gave up 6 bases; unmatched junction bases: 2. The CDR3 contains 13 residues. Germline values: CDR1 SGHRS, CDR2 YFSETQ. TCRdb reanalysed the reads using MiXCR and keeps one entry per CDR3 protein. The table lists some 280,000 distinct CDR3 sequences, 12% to 15% of them singletons. Notes on the study in general: The ex vivo response was dominated by HLA-C-restricted CMV-specific TCR beta clonotypes. Pooled public TCR beta family frequency picked out CMV carriers with the relevant HLA.

In its sample, this clonotype was seen many times. Antigen specificity is unknown. The V gene is TRBV5-1, the J gene TRBJ2-2, with 8 bases identical to TRBD2. Sequencing input: PBMCs. The sequence derives from a human donor in good health (CMV status not recorded). Some clones in this sample may be carry-over from other donors' samples. The CDR3 bases are TGCGCCAGCAGCCCGGGACTAGCCGGGGAGCTGTTTTTT. This gives the protein CASSPGLAGELFF. Full variable domain (outside the CDR3, taken from reference TRBV5-1 and TRBJ2-2): KAGVTQTPRYLIKTRGQQVTLSCSPISGHRSVSWYQQTPGQGLQFLFEYFSETQRNKGNFPGRFSGRQFSNSRSEMNVSTLELGDSALYLCASSPGLAGELFFGEGSRLTVL.